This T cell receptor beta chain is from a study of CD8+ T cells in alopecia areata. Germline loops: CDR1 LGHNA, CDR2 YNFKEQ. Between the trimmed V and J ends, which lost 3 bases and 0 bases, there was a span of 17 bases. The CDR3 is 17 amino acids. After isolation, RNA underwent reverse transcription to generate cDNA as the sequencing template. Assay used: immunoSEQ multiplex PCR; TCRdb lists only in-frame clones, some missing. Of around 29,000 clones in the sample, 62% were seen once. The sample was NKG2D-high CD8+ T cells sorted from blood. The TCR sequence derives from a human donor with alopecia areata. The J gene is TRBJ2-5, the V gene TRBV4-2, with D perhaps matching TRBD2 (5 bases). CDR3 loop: CASSHPFSAPYQETQYF. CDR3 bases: TGTGCCAGCAGCCATCCGTTTAGCGCCCCGTACCAAGAGACCCAGTACTTC.